The next 32 T cell receptor beta chains were all read from a single sample in a study of Ad26.COV2.S vaccination and SARS-CoV-2 variants. Clones were sequenced by immunoSEQ multiplex PCR, and TCRdb holds only the in-frame ones, with some missing. The repertoire includes around 400,000 clones, roughly 80% of them detected once, and about 7.1% sits in the top ten. Treatment here: some 20 received Ad26.COV2.S at low or high dose, single or two shots; about 5 received placebo; per-sample allocation not given. Samples were taken on day 63 after the first vaccine or placebo injection. The sequencing used peripheral blood, collected in a trial of Ad26.COV2.S vaccine versus placebo. Receptors were obtained from a person aged 18-60 years who received the Ad26.COV2.S COVID-19 vaccine or a placebo.

This clone has a handful of counts. The J gene is TRBJ1-5, the V gene TRBV2, with a tentative D call TRBD1 (6 bases). V was cut by 6 bases and J by 0 bases, with 12 bases left in between. Per the germline V gene, CDR1 is SNHLY and CDR2 is FYNNEI. The CDR3 has 15 amino acids. CDR3 in amino acids: CASSRDNLSNQPQHF. CDR3 bases: TGTGCCAGCAGCCGGGACAACCTTAGCAATCAGCCCCAGCATTTT.

The CDR3 loop reads CASRVQGVNTIYF. The CDR3 bases are TGTGCCAGCAGGGTGCAGGGGGTAAACACCATATATTTT. This rearrangement joins TRBV5-4 to TRBJ1-3; TRBD1 matches 7 bases. The CDR3 sequence is 13 residues long. The germline gives CDR1 SGHNT, CDR2 YYREEE (reference sequence). Losses at the gene ends were 5 bases for V and 6 bases for J; bases not matched to a gene: 5.

The rearrangement links TRBV6-1 to TRBJ2-1; D is undetermined. V was trimmed by 2 bases and J by 5 bases, leaving 13 bases between them. In germline, CDR1 is MNHNS, CDR2 SASEGT. This CDR3 has 15 residues. CDR3 loop: CASSEFEQLNNEQFF. CDR3 sequence (DNA): TGTGCCAGCAGTGAATTCGAACAGCTCAACAATGAGCAGTTCTTC.

The chain combines TRBV6-6 with TRBJ2-1; D assignment may be TRBD1 or TRBD2 (5 bases each). There are 14 residues in the CDR3. Germline V gene data show CDR1 as MNHNY and CDR2 as SVGAGI (reference sequence). V gave up 5 bases and J gave up 7 bases, with 15 bases separating them. CDR3 nucleotides: TGTGCCAGCAGTCTGGTCAGGGAGTTGAATGAGCAGTTCTTC. Protein product: CASSLVRELNEQFF.

J is TRBJ2-4 and V is TRBV19, with a weak D call TRBD2 (5 bases). From germline, CDR1 is LNHDA and CDR2 SQIVND (reference sequence). V dropped 6 bases and J dropped 9 bases, with 18 bases sitting between them. The CDR3 consists of 14 residues. The chain's CDR3 is CASRRLGGRGIQYF. DNA of the CDR3: TGTGCCAGTAGACGTCTGGGCGGACGGGGCATTCAGTACTTC. Together with reference TRBV19 and TRBJ2-4, the CDR3 gives the full variable domain: DGGITQSPKYLFRKEGQNVTLSCEQNLNHDAMYWYRQDPGQGLRLIYYSQIVNDFQKGDIAEGYSVSREKKESFPLTVTSAQKNPTAFYLCASRRLGGRGIQYFGAGTRLSVL.

The chain couples TRBV25-1 to TRBJ1-5; no definite D call. V lost 5 bases and J lost 4, with 12 bases in between. The CDR3 has 14 residues. CDR1 MGHDK and CDR2 SYGVNS come from the germline V gene. The CDR3, as DNA: TGTGCCAGCAGTCCAGGTAGTCGTAATCAGCCCCAGCATTTT. Its translation is CASSPGSRNQPQHF.

This sequence joins TRBV6-6 and TRBJ1-2, with D perhaps matching TRBD1 (5 bases). This CDR3 spans 15 amino acids. CDR1 and CDR2 from the germline V gene are MNHNY and SVGAGI (reference sequence). The V end was cut by 3 bases, the J end by 2 bases, with 13 bases between. CDR3 region: CASSYWAGQNYGYTF. The DNA for the CDR3 is TGTGCCAGCAGTTATTGGGCAGGGCAAAACTATGGCTACACCTTC.

This rearrangement joins TRBV14 to TRBJ2-7; D could derive from TRBD1 or TRBD2 (5 bases each). The germline CDR1 and CDR2 sequences are SGHDN and FVKESK. There are 18 residues in the CDR3. V lost 3 bases, J lost 3 bases, and 24 bases lay in between. The CDR3 protein is CASSQAPGWGQLNYEQYF. For the CDR3, the DNA is TGTGCCAGCAGCCAGGCTCCGGGGTGGGGCCAATTGAACTACGAGCAGTACTTC.

The chain joins TRBV30 to TRBJ2-7; D is unresolved. V was pared by 3 bases and J by 4 bases, with 7 bases between. This CDR3 has 11 residues. Germline CDR1 GTSNPN, CDR2 SVGIG (reference sequence). CDR3 coding DNA: TGTGCCTGGAGGAAAAGATACGAGCAGTACTTC. Protein sequence: CAWRKRYEQYF. The complete variable domain, with remaining parts taken from reference TRBV30 and TRBJ2-7, reads SQTIHQWPATLVQPVGSPLSLECTVEGTSNPNLYWYRQAAGRGLQLLFYSVGIGQISSEVPQNLSASRPQDRQFILSSKKLLLSDSGFYLCAWRKRYEQYFGPGTRLTVT.

The chain combines TRBV27 with TRBJ2-1; D possibly corresponds to TRBD1 (6 bases). V lost 5 bases and J lost 7, with 12 bases in between. Germline V lookup: CDR1 MNHEY, CDR2 SMNVEV (reference sequence). CDR3 size: 13 residues. Here the CDR3 reads CASSLPTGNEQFF. The CDR3, as DNA: TGTGCCAGCAGTCTCCCGACAGGAAATGAGCAGTTCTTC.

This clone is deemed medium-sized. The V and J genes are TRBV30 and TRBJ1-6; 7 bases map to TRBD1. The CDR3 is 14 amino acids. The germline CDR1 and CDR2 sequences are GTSNPN and SVGIG (reference sequence). Germline trimming cut 6 bases from V and 8 bases from J; bases unmatched to any gene: 10. The CDR3 DNA is TGTGCCTGTTCAGGGGGACCGGAGTATTCACCCCTCCACTTT. As protein: CACSGGPEYSPLHF. The variable domain in full, completed from reference TRBV30 and TRBJ1-6, reads SQTIHQWPATLVQPVGSPLSLECTVEGTSNPNLYWYRQAAGRGLQLLFYSVGIGQISSEVPQNLSASRPQDRQFILSSKKLLLSDSGFYLCACSGGPEYSPLHFGNGTRLTVT.

The chain carries TRBV3-1 (or the pseudogene TRBV3-2) and TRBJ2-7; 7 bases are shared with TRBD1. The CDR3 is 14 residues long. The germline gives CDR1 LGHDT, CDR2 YNNKEL (reference sequence). The trim removed 4 bases at V and 6 bases at J, leaving 9 bases unmatched. The CDR3 DNA is TGTGCCAGCAGCCTGGACAGGACCAGTCTCGAGCAGTACTTC. This translates into CASSLDRTSLEQYF.

To note about this clone: The sample contains more than one DNA sequence encoding this CDR3. The chain has TRBV5-4 and TRBJ2-7; 8 nucleotides line up with TRBD1. The germline V gene has CDR1 SGHNT and CDR2 YYREEE (reference sequence). The CDR3 has 13 residues. Germline trimming cut 4 bases from V and 6 bases from J; bases unmatched to any gene: 6. DNA of the CDR3: TGTGCCAGCAGCCCCGACAGGGGACGCGAGCAGTACTTC. It encodes CASSPDRGREQYF.

The rearrangement uses TRBV3-1 (or the pseudogene TRBV3-2) and TRBJ2-3; TRBD2 matches 9 bases. With V trimmed by 5 bases and J by 5 bases, 5 bases remained unmatched. Per germline, CDR1 LGHDT and CDR2 YNNKEL (reference sequence). The CDR3 spans 14 residues. CDR3 coding DNA: TGTGCCAGCAGCTTAGCGGGAGCGGGAGATACGCAGTATTTT. This translates into CASSLAGAGDTQYF.

The chain recombines TRBV11-3 with TRBJ1-3; D unresolved. CDR1 is SGHNT, CDR2 YENEEA, per germline. Trimming cost V 2 bases and J 0 bases, with 5 bases left between them. The CDR3 contains 14 residues. This chain's CDR3 is CASSLWVSGNTIYF. In DNA form, the CDR3 reads TGTGCCAGCAGCTTATGGGTCTCTGGAAACACCATATATTTT.

V is TRBV5-4 and J is TRBJ2-1, with D unresolved. Germline V gene sequence: CDR1 SGHNT, CDR2 YYREEE (reference sequence). The CDR3 length is 13 residues. The V gene lost 3 bases and the J gene lost 7 bases, with 11 bases spanning the gap. The CDR3 DNA follows: TGTGCCAGCAGCTCGCCGGTGAGGAATGAGCAGTTCTTC. This encodes CASSSPVRNEQFF.

The J gene is TRBJ2-3, the V gene TRBV7-9; TRBD2 agrees at 7 bases. Germline V gene lookup returns CDR1 SEHNR and CDR2 FQNEAQ (reference sequence). This CDR3 is 15 amino acids long. V lost 3 bases, J lost 4 bases, and 7 bases stayed unmatched. The CDR3 reads CASSFGDYRSDTQYF. The DNA for the CDR3 is TGTGCCAGCAGCTTTGGGGACTACCGATCAGATACGCAGTATTTT.

The chain employs TRBV29-1 and TRBJ2-7; no definite D call. Looked up from germline, CDR1 is SQVTM and CDR2 is ANQGSEA. Trimming pared 4 bases from V and 1 base from J, leaving 11 bases between. The CDR3 length is 13 residues. CDR3 residues: CSVVKGRSYEQYF. The CDR3 bases are TGCAGCGTTGTCAAGGGAAGGTCCTACGAGCAGTACTTC.

This clone was found a few times. The V gene is TRBV18, the J gene TRBJ1-4, with 8 bases matching TRBD1. This CDR3 has 15 residues. Trimming took 2 bases from V and 3 from J; bases not matched to a gene: 2. Germline V CDR1 and CDR2: KGHSH, LQKENI. For the CDR3, the DNA is TGTGCCAGCTCACCAACAGGGGGATCTAATGAAAAACTGTTTTTT. Translated: CASSPTGGSNEKLFF.

This chain joins TRBV19 and TRBJ2-7; D remains ambiguous. The CDR3 is 15 residues long. Trimming removed 1 base at V and 2 bases at J, with 12 bases between. Germline V gene lookup returns CDR1 LNHDA and CDR2 SQIVND (reference sequence). The CDR3 DNA reads as TGTGCCAGTAGTATAGTCCCAGTGGCGGCCTACGAGCAGTACTTC. This gives the protein CASSIVPVAAYEQYF.

The gene calls are TRBV18 and TRBJ2-7; 10 nucleotides align to TRBD1. The V segment lost 3 bases and the J segment 4 bases; nucleotides outside the gene matches: 3. The V gene's germline CDR1 is KGHSH and CDR2 LQKENI. The CDR3 has 14 amino acids. This CDR3 is CASSPRTGGYEQYF. CDR3 coding DNA: TGTGCCAGCTCACCGCGGACAGGGGGATACGAGCAGTACTTC.

The chain is built from TRBV5-1 and TRBJ1-1; 10 bases agree with TRBD1. This CDR3 comprises 15 residues. Germline V gene sequence: CDR1 SGHRS, CDR2 YFSETQ. V was clipped by 4 bases and J by 5 bases; unmatched bases: 8. The CDR3 bases are TGCGCCAGCAGCACCCGACAGGGGGCGAAGACTGAAGCTTTCTTT. Translation gives CASSTRQGAKTEAFF.

As regards this clone: One junction end disagrees with the germline gene, perhaps due to a read error. Other nucleotide sequences in the sample specify the same CDR3. The chain recombines TRBV30 with TRBJ2-7; D is possibly TRBD2 (5 bases). Per the germline V gene, CDR1 is GTSNPN and CDR2 is SVGIG (reference sequence). The CDR3 contains 16 residues. CDR3 coding DNA: TGTGCCTGGAGTGTAATCCCCGGGAAAAGGCCCTACGAGCAGTACTTT. Translated: CAWSVIPGKRPYEQYF.

This clone was seen a single time. This rearrangement joins TRBV30 to TRBJ1-2; no firm D call. This CDR3 has 16 amino acids. The ends were cut back, 2 bases at V and 0 bases at J, with 16 bases in the middle. CDR1 and CDR2 (germline): GTSNPN, SVGIG (reference sequence). This CDR3 is CAWSLRTGLANYGYTF. Written as DNA, the CDR3 is TGTGCCTGGAGTCTTAGGACTGGTTTGGCTAACTATGGCTACACCTTC.

The chain combines TRBV27 with TRBJ2-1; D possibly corresponds to TRBD2 (7 bases). This CDR3 comprises 14 residues. Germline values: CDR1 MNHEY, CDR2 SMNVEV (reference sequence). V lost 3 bases to trimming and J lost 5 bases, with 11 bases between them. The CDR3 DNA sequence: TGTGCCAGCAGTTTGGGGGGGGCAAACAATGAGCAGTTCTTC. Protein: CASSLGGANNEQFF.

This rearrangement joins TRBV11-1 to TRBJ2-2, with D hard to call. Trimming pared 3 bases from V and 3 bases from J, leaving 8 bases between. CDR1 SGHAT and CDR2 FQDESV come from the germline V gene (reference sequence). The length of the CDR3 is 14 residues. This chain's CDR3 is CASSFSFDTGELFF. The CDR3 DNA sequence: TGTGCCAGCAGCTTTTCTTTTGACACCGGGGAGCTGTTTTTT.

This clone was seen a few times. The CDR3 loop is CASSGGVIWPQHF. CDR3 nucleotide sequence: TGTGCCAGCAGCGGAGGCGTCATCTGGCCCCAGCATTTT. The chain carries TRBV7-9 and TRBJ1-5; no reliable D call. Per the germline V gene, CDR1 is SEHNR and CDR2 is FQNEAQ (reference sequence). The germline V and J ends were trimmed by 5 bases and 9 bases, with 14 bases remaining between them. The CDR3 loop spans 13 amino acids.

This chain links TRBV12-5 with TRBJ2-2; either TRBD1 or TRBD2 may fit D (5 bases each). Germline loops: CDR1 LGHNT, CDR2 FRNRAP. This CDR3 is 14 amino acids long. V lost 5 bases, J lost 6 bases, and 13 bases lay in between. CDR3 bases: TGTGCTAGTGGTCGGGATCAGGGATCCGGGGAGCTGTTTTTT. Protein product: CASGRDQGSGELFF.

The rearrangement joins TRBV13 to TRBJ1-5; 9 bases line up with TRBD1. J gave up 9 bases and V 0 bases, and 9 bases lay outside the gene matches. The germline gives CDR1 PRHDT, CDR2 FYEKMQ (reference sequence). The CDR3 extends over 16 amino acids. CDR3 DNA: TGTGCCAGCAGCTTAGGCCCGGGACAGGGAAGGATGCCCCAGCATTTT. Amino acid sequence: CASSLGPGQGRMPQHF.

The chain has TRBV19 and TRBJ1-5; perhaps TRBD1 as D (6 bases). The germline gives CDR1 LNHDA, CDR2 SQIVND (reference sequence). Deletions cut 5 bases from V and 0 bases from J, with 17 bases between. This CDR3 region has 17 residues. CDR3 amino acids: CASSASQGLTSNQPQHF. The CDR3 region has the DNA TGTGCCAGTAGTGCTTCCCAGGGGCTGACTAGCAATCAGCCCCAGCATTTT.

The count of this clone is one. This sequence joins TRBV5-1 and TRBJ1-4; D may be TRBD1 (6 bases). From germline, CDR1 is SGHRS and CDR2 YFSETQ. V lost 0 bases to trimming and J lost 8 bases, with 17 bases between them. The CDR3 contains 16 residues. Here the CDR3 DNA reads TGCGCCAGCAGCTTGGGATGGGGGGCAGGAGGCGAAAAACTGTTTTTT. Its protein product is CASSLGWGAGGEKLFF.

This chain joins TRBV29-1 and TRBJ1-2; a weak D match, TRBD1 (5 bases). The CDR3 extends over 13 amino acids. Germline assignment: CDR1 SQVTM and CDR2 ANQGSEA. Trimming removed 5 bases from V and 0 bases from J, with 10 bases in between. The CDR3 DNA reads as TGCAGCGTTAATTCAGGGACTAACTATGGCTACACCTTC. Protein product: CSVNSGTNYGYTF.